This T cell receptor (beta chain) was observed in a study of human T cells and chemical hapten exposure. Findings and caveats of the study: TCRs whose frequency exceeded 1 in 1000 remained the same following DPC sensitization.

About this clonotype itself: Its antigen is unknown.

The time point here: patch test 3, about 24 weeks after DPC sensitization. The treatment was: therapeutic diphenylcyclopropenone sensitization with weekly scalp DPC. CDR1 and CDR2 (germline): MGHRA, YSYEKL. V was pared by 9 bases and J by 0 bases, with 18 bases between. This CDR3 is 16 amino acids long. Individual cDNA molecules received unique molecular identifiers in the library. MiXCR was run by TCRdb on the RACE reads, yielding one entry per CDR3 protein. Of approximately 160,000 distinct CDR3 sequences in the sample, 25% to 35% are singletons; the top ten hold 2% to 2.5%. The TCR was taken from a woman under 30 with alopecia areata. Some clones in this sample may be carry-over from other donors' samples. V usage is TRBV4-1 and J usage is TRBJ2-1; D remains unclear. The sequencing used whole blood, collected in connection with sensitization to the hapten diphenylcyclopropenone (DPC). Here the CDR3 reads CASSQVGQFSYNEQFF. In DNA form, the CDR3 reads TGCGCCAGTTCCCAGGTCGGGCAGTTCTCCTACAATGAGCAGTTCTTC.